The 15 T cell receptor beta chains presented below share a single source sample, sequenced in a study of T cell changes during pregnancy in multiple sclerosis. Only in-frame clones appear in the TCRdb table, and some are missing; sequencing was by immunoSEQ multiplex PCR. The sample shows approximately 70,000 clones, approximately 95% of them seen only once. Sequenced material: CD4+ T cells from peripheral blood mononuclear cells, taken after pregnancy. These receptors were collected from a female donor with multiple sclerosis, enrolled in a pregnancy study.

CDR3 nucleotide sequence: TGCGCCAACTTAGCGGGCAATAACTCCTACGAGCAGTACTTC. Its translation: CANLAGNNSYEQYF. This chain uses TRBV10-1 with TRBJ2-7, with TRBD2 matching over 7 bases. Looked up from germline, CDR1 is WNHNN and CDR2 is SYGVQD (reference sequence). V lost 10 bases and J lost 0; bases outside the gene matches: 9. The CDR3 is 14 residues long.

The count of this clone is one. V is TRBV5-4 and J is TRBJ1-4, with 8 bases that match TRBD1. This CDR3 spans 14 amino acids. Germline trimming cut 5 bases from V and 8 bases from J; bases unmatched to any gene: 8. Germline CDR1 SGHNT, CDR2 YYREEE (reference sequence). The CDR3 coding sequence is TGTGCCAGCAGAAACCAGGGGGCAGGGGAAAAACTGTTTTTT. This translates into CASRNQGAGEKLFF.

This clone was observed a single time. The V call is TRBV19, the J call TRBJ2-1; 11 nucleotides align to TRBD2. The germline V gene encodes CDR1 LNHDA and CDR2 SQIVND (reference sequence). This CDR3 has 15 amino acids. After removal of 5 bases from V and 0 bases from J, the junction contained 0 bases not matched to a gene. The CDR3 loop is CASSLAGGSYNEQFF. CDR3 sequence (DNA): TGTGCCAGTAGTCTAGCGGGAGGCTCCTACAATGAGCAGTTCTTC.

This chain uses TRBV19 with TRBJ2-1, with 12 bases that match TRBD2. V trimming: 5 bases; J trimming: 4 bases; junction bases outside the gene matches: 6. Germline V gene lookup returns CDR1 LNHDA and CDR2 SQIVND (reference sequence). The CDR3 loop spans 16 amino acids. In DNA form, the CDR3 reads TGTGCCAGTAGTTTGCCCGGACTAGCGGGATACAATGAGCAGTTCTTC. The encoded protein is CASSLPGLAGYNEQFF.

This rearrangement joins TRBV5-1 to TRBJ2-7, with 9 positions matching TRBD2. This CDR3 comprises 15 residues. The ends lost 0 bases at V and 1 base at J; junction bases unmatched: 2. Germline V gene data show CDR1 as SGHRS and CDR2 as YFSETQ. For the CDR3, the DNA is TGCGCCAGCAGCTTGGTTCTAGCGGGATCCTACGAGCAGTACTTC. It yields the protein CASSLVLAGSYEQYF.

V is TRBV4-2 and J is TRBJ1-1; D might be TRBD1 (6 bases). Germline V gives CDR1 LGHNA, CDR2 YNFKEQ. This CDR3 has 16 amino acids. V lost 0 bases, J lost 3 bases, and 14 bases lay in between. CDR3 region: CASSQEGLPGDTEAFF. Here the CDR3 DNA reads TGTGCCAGCAGCCAAGAAGGCCTGCCAGGGGACACTGAAGCTTTCTTT.

V is TRBV9 and J is TRBJ2-3; TRBD2 aligns across 8 bases. This CDR3 comprises 16 residues. V gave up 2 bases and J gave up 0 bases; unmatched junction bases: 5. Germline CDR1 reads SGDLS; CDR2 reads YYNGEE. The CDR3 nucleotides are TGTGCCAGCAGCGTTCAAGCGGGGGCTAGCACAGATACGCAGTATTTT. Protein: CASSVQAGASTDTQYF. The full variable domain, rest sourced from reference TRBV9 and TRBJ2-3, is DSGVTQTPKHLITATGQRVTLRCSPRSGDLSVYWYQQSLDQGLQFLIQYYNGEERAKGNILERFSAQQFPDLHSELNLSSLELGDSALYFCASSVQAGASTDTQYFGPGTRLTVL.

V usage is TRBV11-3 and J usage is TRBJ2-5; maybe TRBD1 (6 bases). CDR1 is SGHNT, CDR2 YENEEA, per germline. Trimming left V 5 bases short and J 2 bases short, with 12 bases between. The CDR3 runs to 14 residues. The CDR3 region is CASSGDKGQETQYF. CDR3 nucleotide sequence: TGTGCCAGCAGCGGGGACAAGGGACAAGAGACCCAGTACTTC.

The chain combines TRBV15 with TRBJ1-5; 8 bases are shared with TRBD1. This CDR3 has 14 amino acids. V shed 4 bases and J 13 bases; nucleotides not matched to a gene: 12. Germline CDR1 is LNHNV and CDR2 is YYDKDF (reference sequence). The CDR3 DNA is TGTGCCACCAGCATCGACAGGGGACCCTGGCCGCAGCATTTT. This gives the protein CATSIDRGPWPQHF. Full variable domain (remainder filled in from reference TRBV15 and TRBJ1-5): DAMVIQNPRYQVTQFGKPVTLSCSQTLNHNVMYWYQQKSSQAPKLLFHYYDKDFNNEADTPDNFQSRRPNTSFCFLDIRSPGLGDTAMYLCATSIDRGPWPQHFGDGTRLSIL.

This clone has just one count. The rearrangement uses TRBV29-1 and TRBJ1-2; 7 bases map to TRBD1. Germline values: CDR1 SQVTM, CDR2 ANQGSEA. V lost 8 bases, J lost 5 bases, and 8 bases stayed unmatched. The CDR3 runs 12 residues. The CDR3 protein is CSTRTGDYGYTF. In DNA, the CDR3 is TGCAGCACCCGGACAGGCGATTATGGCTACACCTTC.

The gene calls are TRBV5-6 and TRBJ1-2, with D possibly matching TRBD1 (6 bases). The V end lost 6 bases, the J end lost 3 bases, and 9 bases lay between the germline ends. The germline V gene encodes CDR1 SGHDT and CDR2 YYEEEE. The CDR3 totals 12 residues. CDR3 DNA: TGTGCCAGCACCAGGACAGACTATGGCTACACCTTC. This sequence encodes CASTRTDYGYTF.

CDR3 residues: CASSVAVNTDTQYF. The CDR3 DNA is TGTGCCAGCAGCGTAGCGGTGAACACAGATACGCAGTATTTT. The chain has TRBV5-4 and TRBJ2-3; possible D gene TRBD2, 6 bases. The V gene's germline CDR1 is SGHNT and CDR2 YYREEE (reference sequence). The CDR3 is made up of 14 amino acids. The V end was cut by 4 bases, the J end by 2 bases, with 11 bases between.

This clone was recorded once. The chain couples TRBV7-2 to TRBJ2-3; D is undetermined. Trimming removed 5 bases from V and 8 bases from J, with 11 bases in between. There are 12 residues in the CDR3. Germline assignment: CDR1 SGHTA and CDR2 FQGNSA. CDR3: CASSPRLPTQYF. In DNA, the CDR3 is TGTGCCAGCAGCCCCAGGCTTCCTACGCAGTATTTT.

V and J are TRBV19 and TRBJ2-4; D uncertain. Per germline, CDR1 LNHDA and CDR2 SQIVND (reference sequence). V was clipped by 1 base and J by 0 bases, with 10 bases between them. This CDR3 spans 16 amino acids. CDR3 loop: CASSIGSVLAKNIQYF. The DNA of the CDR3 is TGTGCCAGTAGTATAGGGAGTGTTCTAGCCAAAAACATTCAGTACTTC. Combining the CDR3 with reference TRBV19 and TRBJ2-4 gives the whole variable domain DGGITQSPKYLFRKEGQNVTLSCEQNLNHDAMYWYRQDPGQGLRLIYYSQIVNDFQKGDIAEGYSVSREKKESFPLTVTSAQKNPTAFYLCASSIGSVLAKNIQYFGAGTRLSVL.

The chain uses TRBV27 and TRBJ2-1, with 8 bases aligning to TRBD1. The CDR3 runs 19 residues. Germline V gene sequence: CDR1 MNHEY, CDR2 SMNVEV (reference sequence). With 5 bases clipped from V and 4 bases from J, the junction kept 19 bases outside the gene matches. CDR3 DNA sequence: TGTGCCAGCAGTAGAATGGACAGGGACCACCGGGACTTTTACAATGAGCAGTTCTTC. Translated: CASSRMDRDHRDFYNEQFF.